The rows below give T cell receptor beta chains drawn from one sample of a study of human T cells and chemical hapten exposure. Via MiXCR, TCRdb re-called the RACE reads, giving one row per CDR3 protein. The table lists tens of thousands of distinct CDR3 sequences, roughly 10% of them singletons. The sequencing here drew on whole blood, taken in connection with sensitization to the hapten diphenylcyclopropenone (DPC). The receptors were sampled from a woman aged 45 to 65 with alopecia areata. Some clones in this sample may be carry-over from other donors' samples. The CDR3 runs from the conserved cysteine through the conserved F or W. D genes are given only for firm matches. Some rows mark clone size as missing; the rest say once, few, many or name a class of expanded clone.

d_call	v_call	clone_size	cdr3_length	j_call	cdr3_nt	cdr3_aa
TRBD2	TRBV28	few	14	TRBJ2-1	TGTGCCAGTAAGGCGGGGGGTAGTTACAATGAGCAGTTCTTC	CASKAGGSYNEQFF
-	TRBV5-4	many	17	TRBJ2-1	TGTGCCAGCAGCCACCCCGACAGACTAGTTACCTACAATGAGCAGTTCTTC	CASSHPDRLVTYNEQFF
TRBD1	TRBV7-8	many	17	TRBJ1-2	TGTGCCAGCAGCCCCGGGACAGGCCGGGTAGCTAACTATGGCTACACCTTC	CASSPGTGRVANYGYTF
-	TRBV7-9	-	12	TRBJ2-7	TGTGCCAGCAGCCGAAATACCTACGAGCAGTACTTC	CASSRNTYEQYF
TRBD2	TRBV20-1	few	16	TRBJ2-7	TGCAGTGCTAGAGGGGGACTAGCGGAGGCGAGTTACGAGCAGTACTTC	CSARGGLAEASYEQYF
-	TRBV10-1	many	12	TRBJ2-1	TGCGCCAGCAGTGAGTCGAGATCTTCCCGGTTCTTC	CASSESRSSRFF
TRBD2	TRBV20-1	few	13	TRBJ2-3	TGCAGTCCGCGGGCGGGAGATTTAGATACGCAGTATTTT	CSPRAGDLDTQYF
-	TRBV12-3/TRBV12-4	few	14	TRBJ2-1	TGTGCCAGCACTCCCCGGGGCAACTACAATGAGCAGTTCTTC	CASTPRGNYNEQFF
TRBD2	TRBV24-1	many	17	TRBJ2-3	TGTGCCACCAGTGAGGGGACTAGCGGGAGAACCACAGATACGCAGTATTTT	CATSEGTSGRTTDTQYF
-	TRBV10-1	few	13	TRBJ1-4	TGCGCCAGCAGCTCCCGAGGAGTGGAAAAACTGTTTTTT	CASSSRGVEKLFF
-	TRBV2	-	13	TRBJ1-2	TGTGCCAGCAGTGAAAACGGAGGCGGTGTCTACACCTTC	CASSENGGGVYTF
TRBD2	TRBV7-2	few	16	TRBJ2-5	TGTGCCAGCAGCTTAGCCTCCCTAGCGGGACAAGAGACCCAGTACTTC	CASSLASLAGQETQYF
-	TRBV5-5	many	14	TRBJ2-2	TGTGCCAGCAGGGCGCTGGTGAACACCGGGGAGCTGTTTTTT	CASRALVNTGELFF
TRBD2	TRBV19	-	16	TRBJ2-1	TGTGCCAGTAGTATCATAGCGGGAGGTGAACTCAATGAGCAGTTCTTC	CASSIIAGGELNEQFF
-	TRBV28	many	12	TRBJ2-7	TGTGCCAGCAGGCCTAGCTCCTACGAGCAGTACTTC	CASRPSSYEQYF
-	TRBV7-2	-	17	TRBJ2-2	TGTGCCAGCAGCAGCCGCGGGGTGGCAGACGGCACCGGGGAGCTGTTTTTT	CASSSRGVADGTGELFF
-	TRBV20-1	-	12	TRBJ2-7	TGCAGTGCTAGAGAATCCGTTGACGAGCAGTACTTC	CSARESVDEQYF
-	TRBV29-1	few	11	TRBJ1-2	TGCAGCGTTATAGAAACAGGGTCAAACACCTTC	CSVIETGSNTF
-	TRBV5-4	many	14	TRBJ1-2	TGTGCCAGCAGCTTGCGTGCAGGATTCCATGGCTACACCTTC	CASSLRAGFHGYTF
-	TRBV25-1	few	14	TRBJ1-5	TGTGCCAGCAGTGAGAATGGGAGCAATCAGCCCCAGCATTTT	CASSENGSNQPQHF
TRBD2	TRBV20-1	few	22	TRBJ2-3	TGCAGTGCTAGAGCCAGTCGTCGGGGGCTAGCGGGAGGGCCGCTAGGTTCCGATACGCAGTATTTT	CSARASRRGLAGGPLGSDTQYF
-	TRBV3-1	-	15	TRBJ1-3	TGTGCCAGCAGCCAAGACAGGACAACTGGAAACACCATATATTTT	CASSQDRTTGNTIYF
-	TRBV20-1	many	17	TRBJ2-1	TGCAGTGCGAGCCGAACCGGGACCCCCAAGGCTTACAATGAGCAGTTCTTC	CSASRTGTPKAYNEQFF
TRBD1	TRBV12-3/TRBV12-4	-	13	TRBJ1-2	TGTGCCAGCAGTGGACAGGGGTACTATGGCTACACCTTC	CASSGQGYYGYTF
-	TRBV6-5	few	14	TRBJ2-4	TGTGCCAGCCAGCGGAGCGTGGCCAAAAACATTCAGTACTTC	CASQRSVAKNIQYF
TRBD2	TRBV20-1	-	14	TRBJ2-2	TGCAGTGCTAGGACTAGCGGGAACTCCGGGGAGCTGTTTTTT	CSARTSGNSGELFF
TRBD2	TRBV7-9	few	19	TRBJ2-1	TGTGCCAGCAGCTTAGCCCTGACTAGCGGGCCGAGCTCCTACAATGAGCAGTTCTTC	CASSLALTSGPSSYNEQFF
-	TRBV11-2	many	15	TRBJ2-3	TGTGCCAGCAGCTTCGCTATCCACCGGATAGATACGCAGTATTTT	CASSFAIHRIDTQYF
-	TRBV7-2	few	14	TRBJ2-5	TGTGCCAGCAGCTACTTCGGGCCCGGAGAGACCCAGTACTTC	CASSYFGPGETQYF
-	TRBV18	-	11	TRBJ1-1	TGTGCCAGCTCACCAGGGTCTGAAGCTTTCTTT	CASSPGSEAFF
-	TRBV18	few	13	TRBJ2-3	TGTGCCAGCTCTTTTCAGGAGGCGGATACGCAGTATTTT	CASSFQEADTQYF
-	TRBV25-1	-	15	TRBJ2-5	TGTGCCAGCAGTACCCGGACGGGGGGCCAGGAGACCCAGTACTTC	CASSTRTGGQETQYF
-	TRBV5-6	few	15	TRBJ2-2	TGTGCCAGCAGCTTGGTGCAGGGCCGGACCGGGGAGCTGTTTTTT	CASSLVQGRTGELFF
TRBD1	TRBV12-5	many	13	TRBJ1-1	TGTGCTAGTGGTTCAGGACAGGGGACTATTGCTTTCTTT	CASGSGQGTIAFF
TRBD1	TRBV11-2	few	15	TRBJ2-1	TGTGCCAGCAGCCTACAGGGGAACTCCTACAATGAGCAGTTCTTC	CASSLQGNSYNEQFF
TRBD2	TRBV20-1	many	21	TRBJ2-7	TGCAGTGCTAGAGATCTAGGAGCGGGATATATAGAACGGGACTCCCGCTACGAGCAGTACTTC	CSARDLGAGYIERDSRYEQYF
-	TRBV20-1	many	14	TRBJ2-1	TGCAGTGCCCGGGACCCTAGCTCCTACAATGAGCAGTTCTTC	CSARDPSSYNEQFF
-	TRBV6-5	many	16	TRBJ1-6	TGTGCCAGCAGTTACTCTAGACGGACGGGGAGTTCACCCCTCCACTTT	CASSYSRRTGSSPLHF
TRBD1	TRBV12-3/TRBV12-4	few	14	TRBJ1-2	TGTGCCAGCAGTGCCTGGACAGGGTCTGGTGGCTACACCTTC	CASSAWTGSGGYTF
TRBD2	TRBV6-6	many	16	TRBJ2-3	TGTGCCAGCAGGGGTAGCGGGAGGCGTTCAGGAGATACGCAGTATTTT	CASRGSGRRSGDTQYF
TRBD1	TRBV12-3/TRBV12-4	many	13	TRBJ1-5	TGTGCCAGCAGACAGGGGAGCAATCAGCCCCAGCATTTT	CASRQGSNQPQHF
-	TRBV7-2	many	14	TRBJ2-3	TGTGCCAGCAGCTTAAAAAGCGGCCCGTCAGCGCAGTATTTT	CASSLKSGPSAQYF
-	TRBV21-1	many	15	TRBJ2-1	TGTGCCAGCAGCAAACCCCGGGACAGGGGTAATGAGCAGTTCTTC	CASSKPRDRGNEQFF
TRBD1	TRBV29-1	many	14	TRBJ1-1	TGCAGCGTTTCATTGGGACAGGGTGGCACTGAAGCTTTCTTT	CSVSLGQGGTEAFF
-	TRBV12-3/TRBV12-4	-	14	TRBJ2-1	TGTGCCAGCAGTTTCGGAACAGCTAACAATGAGCAGTTCTTC	CASSFGTANNEQFF
-	TRBV5-4	many	16	TRBJ2-1	TGTGCCAGCAGCTTGGGCCGCGGGGGCTTGGCCAATGAGCAGTTCTTC	CASSLGRGGLANEQFF
-	TRBV29-1	many	13	TRBJ2-5	TGCAGCGTTGTGCCGGGAGTCAGGGAGACCCAGTACTTC	CSVVPGVRETQYF